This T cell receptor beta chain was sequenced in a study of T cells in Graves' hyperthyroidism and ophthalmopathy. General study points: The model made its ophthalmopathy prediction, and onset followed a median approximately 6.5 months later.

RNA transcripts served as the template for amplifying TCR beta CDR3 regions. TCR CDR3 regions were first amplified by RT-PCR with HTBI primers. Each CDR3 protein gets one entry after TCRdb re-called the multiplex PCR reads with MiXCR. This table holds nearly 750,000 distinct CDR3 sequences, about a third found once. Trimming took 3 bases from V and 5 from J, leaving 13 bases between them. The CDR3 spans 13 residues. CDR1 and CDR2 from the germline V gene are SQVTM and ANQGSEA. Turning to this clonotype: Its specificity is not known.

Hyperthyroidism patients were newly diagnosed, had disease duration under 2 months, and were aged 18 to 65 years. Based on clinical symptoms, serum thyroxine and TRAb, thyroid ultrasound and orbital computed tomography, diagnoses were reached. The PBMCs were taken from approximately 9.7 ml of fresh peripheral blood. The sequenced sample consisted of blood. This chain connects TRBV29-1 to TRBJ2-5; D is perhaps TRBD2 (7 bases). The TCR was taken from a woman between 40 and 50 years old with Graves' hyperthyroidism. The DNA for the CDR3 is TGCAGCGTTGACGACGGGGGGCATGAGACCCAGTACTTC. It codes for CSVDDGGHETQYF.